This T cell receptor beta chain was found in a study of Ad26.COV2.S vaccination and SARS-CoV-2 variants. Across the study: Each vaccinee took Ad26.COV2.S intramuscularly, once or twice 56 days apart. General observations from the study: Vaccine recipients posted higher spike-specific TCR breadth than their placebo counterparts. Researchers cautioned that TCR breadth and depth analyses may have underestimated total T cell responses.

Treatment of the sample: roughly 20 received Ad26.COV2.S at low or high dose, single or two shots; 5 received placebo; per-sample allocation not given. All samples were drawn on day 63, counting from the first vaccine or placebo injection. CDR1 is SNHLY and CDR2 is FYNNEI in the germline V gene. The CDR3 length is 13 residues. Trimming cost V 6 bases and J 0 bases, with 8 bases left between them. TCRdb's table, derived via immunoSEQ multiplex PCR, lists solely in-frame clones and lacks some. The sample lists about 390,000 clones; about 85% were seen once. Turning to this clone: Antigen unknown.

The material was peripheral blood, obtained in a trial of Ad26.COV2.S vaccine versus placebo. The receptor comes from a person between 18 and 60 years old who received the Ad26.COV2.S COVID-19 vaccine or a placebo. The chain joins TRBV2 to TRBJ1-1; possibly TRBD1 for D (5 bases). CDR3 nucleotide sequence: TGTGCCAGCAGCGGACAAATGAACACTGAAGCTTTCTTT. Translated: CASSGQMNTEAFF. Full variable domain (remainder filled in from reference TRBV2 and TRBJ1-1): EPEVTQTPSHQVTQMGQEVILRCVPISNHLYFYWYRQILGQKVEFLVSFYNNEISEKSEIFDDQFSVERPDGSNFTLKIRSTKLEDSAMYFCASSGQMNTEAFFGQGTRLTVV.